This T cell receptor (beta chain) is from a study of CD8 T cells in Susac syndrome. Study results and limitations: The relatively small number of individuals in the TCR sequencing and HLA analysis was acknowledged by the study.

With random hexamers, roughly 0.5 to 1 ug RNA was reverse transcribed. The TCR beta CDR3 was amplified by immunoSEQ multiplex PCR across 54 Vbeta, 13 Jbeta. One entry per CDR3 protein, called by TCRdb with MiXCR from the immunoSEQ multiplex PCR reads. The sample includes around 170,000 distinct CDR3 sequences, around 90% seen only once; the top ten take about 0.073%. CDR1 and CDR2 (germline): SGHRS, YFSETQ. This CDR3 comprises 14 residues. V gave up 4 bases and J gave up 0 bases, with 10 bases separating them. A word on this clonotype: What it binds is not known.

The specimen sequenced was CD4+ T cells from PBMCs. V is TRBV5-1 and J is TRBJ2-5, with D possibly TRBD2 on 7 matching bases. The TCR originated in a human donor in good health. CDR3 nucleotides: TGCGCCAGCAGCCGGGGGGCATACCAAGAGACCCAGTACTTC. Its translation: CASSRGAYQETQYF.